The present T cell receptor beta chain was sequenced within a study of CD8 T cells in ankylosing spondylitis. In the case of this clonotype: Its antigen is not known.

Libraries for TCR beta were made by quantitative 5'-RACE with molecular barcodes. In TCRdb, the 5' RACE reads were re-called with MiXCR into one record per CDR3 protein. Among hundreds of thousands of distinct CDR3 sequences listed, around 20% were seen once. CDR1 and CDR2 from the germline V gene are MNHEY and SVGAGI. This CDR3 spans 13 amino acids. V was trimmed by 4 bases and J by 7 bases, leaving 10 bases between them. Study conclusions and caveats: Clones that were linked to disease were CD8+ and were relatively rare in peripheral blood. Ankylosing spondylitis blood appeared to be characterized by a TCR beta motif of several highly homologous variants.

Sequences were obtained from blood, either unsorted or a sorted T cell fraction (not recorded which). The TCR comes from a female donor with ankylosing spondylitis or in good health (not recorded which). The chain uses TRBV6-5 and TRBJ2-2; the D gene is possibly TRBD1 (5 bases). The CDR3 is CASSFLDSGELFF. The CDR3 DNA is TGTGCCAGCAGTTTTCTTGACAGCGGGGAGCTGTTTTTT.